These 2 T cell receptor beta chains originate from one sample sequenced in a study of blood T cell repertoires in COVID-19. Profiled with immunoSEQ multiplex PCR; TCRdb holds only in-frame clones, not every one. The sample includes roughly 250,000 clones, 65% to 85% of them seen just once. The sample consisted of peripheral blood. The source is a human donor in a cohort sampled during active COVID-19.

Here the CDR3 reads CATAGETYEQYF. The CDR3 DNA is TGTGCCACCGCAGGGGAGACCTACGAGCAGTACTTC. The V and J genes are TRBV10-3 and TRBJ2-7, with D tentatively TRBD1 (6 bases). V was clipped by 10 bases and J by 2 bases, with 12 bases between them. CDR3 length: 12 amino acids. Germline values: CDR1 ENHRY, CDR2 SYGVKD.

This chain joins TRBV4-2 and TRBJ1-5, with 9 bases aligning to TRBD1. V gave up 1 base and J gave up 5 bases; unmatched junction bases: 3. In germline, CDR1 is LGHNA, CDR2 YNFKEQ. The CDR3 consists of 15 residues. The DNA of the CDR3 is TGTGCCAGCAGCCAAGCCGGGACAGGGTATCAGCCCCAGCATTTT. Translation: CASSQAGTGYQPQHF.